This entry is about one TCR beta chain. The specificity of this receptor is unknown. No qualities accompany the bases; no much larger clone lies one base away. There are 14 amino acids in the CDR3, from cysteine to phenylalanine inclusive. Just CDR3 DNA is preserved here, 42 bases in frame from base 1. Trimming takes 5 bases from V and 3 bases from J, and the germline ends sit 14 bases apart. The data belong to a study of shared clonotypes between healthy human individuals (dated by TCRdb to about 2020). Background on the whole study: The cohort included three men and a couple of women between 18 and 49 years of age. For each donor, three plates each were used for CD4 naive and CD4 memory, two plates were used for CD8 naive, and one plate was used for CD8 memory. The study deeply sequenced blood TCR repertoires of about 5 healthy adults to estimate repertoire size and the extent of clonotype sharing between individuals. To increase sequencing depth and limit assay-specific biases, TCR repertoire library preparation and sequencing were carried out by different laboratories using diverse techniques. Leukapheresis yielded between about 0.8 and 9.5 billion PBMCs per donor.

Using the deep immunoSEQ assay, TCR CDR3 regions were amplified from genomic DNA by multiplex PCR. Extracted genomic DNA from each cell subset was spread evenly across all wells of several immunoSEQ 96-well plates, with each plate serving as a replicate. For sorted subsets, each replicate PCR was loaded with around 200 ng genomic DNA, equivalent to 30,000 or so T cell genomes. Purified libraries were measured with a Qubit 3.0 fluorometer, size-checked on a Bioanalyzer 2100, and measured again with the KAPA Library Quantification kit. Every immunoSEQ 96-well plate was sequenced on a dedicated single-read 150-cycle Illumina NextSeq 550 flow cell. The paper's data handling went like this. Because the immunoSEQ output included only junctional sequences and no quality scores, the filtering could not be the same as the filtering used for full-length reads. To assign V/J genes and CDR3, sequences were annotated using PyIR, a Python wrapper for IgBLAST v1.9, with IMGT germline references. Reads were filtered out if the reads had weak V/J assignments (E-value above 1e-6), no CDR3, stop codons, out-of-frame junctions, or ambiguous translated residues. V3J clonotypes were defined as sequences sharing an identical inferred V gene, J gene, and CDR3 amino acid sequence. Percentage overlap between repertoires was calculated by dividing the number of shared unique clonotypes by the size of the smaller repertoire. RTK rarefaction, the Chao1 estimator, and Recon v2.1 estimates of unobserved clonotypes were used to assess repertoire richness. For all TCRbeta clonotypes obtained by the gDNA method from a few donors, generation probabilities were computed with OLGA. What TCRdb holds here is the immuneACCESS table cut down to in-frame rearrangements. Part of the clones is not present; checked against another copy, under half of the missing clones reflect an unresolved V gene, and the others are unexplained. Clone size and the V and J calls come from that table; the DNA yielded D and trimming. This sample has some 500,000 clones in its table, and almost 97% of those were observed once. 0.055% to 0.075% of the sample belongs to the ten largest clones.

Healthy HIV-negative adults with no recently reported acute infections or vaccinations were included as donors. Every donor was a Caucasian adult living in Nashville, Tennessee, USA. Magnetic negative selection was used to enrich CD4+ T cells, after which naive cells were positively selected on CD45RA and the negative fraction became the memory subset. After blood collection by leukapheresis, PBMCs were isolated using Ficoll-Histopaque density gradient centrifugation and then cryopreserved in the vapor phase of liquid nitrogen. Purity and quantity of every magnetically sorted T cell population were checked by analytical flow cytometry. Each sorted fraction had its genomic DNA isolated and then quantified by UV absorbance on a Nanodrop 2000c. Broader findings and caveats from the paper: When four donors were compared, the shared fraction of clonotypes was 5% to 6.5% for naive CD4, over 3% for naive CD8, about 2.4% for memory CD4, and roughly 0.43% for memory CD8. The genetic and exposure-history diversity represented was limited by the small number of donors. Pairwise subsampling led to the expectation that sequencing depth would affect the degree of clonotype sharing among donors. Sampling was restricted to blood, and TCR repertoires in tissue are likely to differ from TCR repertoires in blood. Higher generation probabilities were observed for clonotypes shared by all four sorted-subset donors than for non-shared clonotypes. Estimated clonotype richness was generally larger for naive than for memory subsets. Rarefaction of sorted-subset datasets indicated incomplete sequencing despite the large sequencing depth.

This receptor was identified in a woman aged 25 to 39 in good health. The rearranged segments are TRBV5-3 and TRBJ2-5; a tentative D match to TRBD2 spans 7 bases. TRBV5-3 is known as an ORF, though its function is uncertain. Sequencing used naive CD4+ T cells sorted from blood. The cell subset or site label, as the study defines it: CD45RA+ positively selected. The CDR3 reads as follows: CARRLREGEETQYF. The DNA sequence is TGTGCCAGAAGGTTAAGGGAGGGGGAAGAGACCCAGTACTTC.